The clone carrying this T cell receptor beta chain has more than one count but fewer than ten. The antigen is not known. Germline V gene lookup returns CDR1 LGHNA and CDR2 YSLEER. The J segment lost 4 bases and the V segment lost 1 base, leaving 6 bases of the junction unmatched. The CDR3 loop spans 15 amino acids. This entry belongs to a study of OX40 agonist ivuxolimab in advanced cancers. Study details: The diagnoses of dose-escalation patients were hepatocellular carcinoma, melanoma, renal cell or head and neck cancer.

Findings and caveats of the study: Antigen specificity was not determined for the expanded peripheral T cells. Fewer expanded clones were found on average in CD4+ than in CD8+ T cells. Both CD4+ and CD8+ T cell populations in blood had undergone clonal expansion by week 6 at 0.1 to 3.0 mg/kg.

Clones were read by immunoSEQ multiplex PCR, and TCRdb kept only the in-frame ones, dropping some. The sample holds some 21,000 clones, roughly 79% seen once. The V gene is TRBV4-3, the J gene TRBJ2-7; 8 bases map to TRBD2. This sequence originates from an adult with an advanced solid tumor such as melanoma, head and neck, liver or kidney cancer. Sequencing was performed on CD4+ or CD8+ T cells sorted from blood, taken in a trial of the OX40 agonist ivuxolimab. CDR3 residues: CASSQGAGAGYEQYF. The CDR3, as DNA: TGCGCCAGCAGCCAAGGAGCGGGGGCGGGGTACGAGCAGTACTTC.